The 25 T cell receptor beta chains below come from one sample, sequenced in a study of blood T cell repertoires in COVID-19 (dated by TCRdb to about 2020). Library construction relied on the immunoSEQ multiplex PCR assay. TCRdb obtained this table from immuneACCESS and retained in-frame rearrangements with V and J assigned. These tables miss some clones; where compared with another copy, unresolved V genes account for less than half of the shortfall, and the remainder is unexplained. For this sample the table gives roughly 110,000 clones, of which 88% were detected only once. The ten top clones hold 6.8% of the sample. Sequencing was carried out using peripheral blood. The receptors were gathered from a man aged 45 to 65 with active or convalescent COVID-19.

This clone was observed a handful of times. The chain couples TRBV7-2 to TRBJ2-5; TRBD2 aligns across 9 bases. The junction had 5 bases not matched to a gene; V was cut back by 4 bases and J by 5 bases. The CDR3 runs to 14 residues. Germline V gene lookup returns CDR1 SGHTA and CDR2 FQGNSA. The CDR3 reads CASSSSSGTETQYF. In DNA, the CDR3 is TGTGCCAGCAGCTCCTCTAGCGGGACGGAGACCCAGTACTTC.

The chain couples TRBV7-9 to TRBJ2-5, with a possible D match to TRBD2 (6 bases). V was cut by 5 bases and J by 5 bases, with 15 bases left in between. Germline values: CDR1 SEHNR, CDR2 FQNEAQ (reference sequence). The CDR3 has 14 amino acids. Here the CDR3 reads CASSASSEGETQYF. DNA for the CDR3: TGTGCCAGCAGCGCCTCTAGCGAGGGCGAGACCCAGTACTTC. Based on the CDR3 plus reference TRBV7-9 and TRBJ2-5, the full variable domain is DTGVSQNPRHKITKRGQNVTFRCDPISEHNRLYWYRQTLGQGPEFLTYFQNEAQLEKSRLLSDRFSAERPKGSFSTLEIQRTEQGDSAMYLCASSASSEGETQYFGPGTRLLVL.

The V call is TRBV12-3 or TRBV12-4, the J call TRBJ1-4; the D gene is possibly TRBD1 (5 bases). Deletions cut 3 bases from V and 8 bases from J, with 10 bases between. The CDR3 is 13 amino acids. This CDR3 reads CASSLAWGEKLFF. For the CDR3, the DNA is TGTGCCAGCAGTTTGGCCTGGGGCGAAAAACTGTTTTTT.

The CDR3 protein is CAISEFDREETQYF. The CDR3 DNA reads as TGTGCCATCAGTGAGTTCGACAGGGAGGAGACCCAGTACTTC. The chain has TRBV10-3 and TRBJ2-5, with TRBD1 matching over 7 bases. V lost 1 base, J lost 5 bases, and 4 bases stayed unmatched. The CDR3 is 14 residues long. Germline CDR1 reads ENHRY; CDR2 reads SYGVKD.

This clone came up a few times. The CDR3 DNA is TGTGCCAGCAGCACCCTGGGTAAGGAGGGGCTCGGAGGCAATGAGCAGTTCTTC. Encoded protein: CASSTLGKEGLGGNEQFF. The chain joins TRBV21-1 to TRBJ2-1; the listed D gene, TRBD2, was not tested against the DNA. TRBV21-1 is a pseudogene locus. The CDR3 extends over 18 amino acids.

The sample holds many counts of this clone. This chain uses TRBV7-9 with TRBJ1-1, with 9 bases fitting TRBD1. The germline V gene has CDR1 SEHNR and CDR2 FQNEAQ (reference sequence). The V and J ends lost 5 bases and 4 bases, in that order; junction bases with no gene match: 5. This CDR3 is built from 14 residues. The CDR3 region is CASSTGQGFTEAFF. The CDR3 coding sequence is TGTGCCAGCAGCACGGGACAGGGTTTCACTGAAGCTTTCTTT.

This chain connects TRBV9 to TRBJ1-2; possible D gene TRBD1, 6 bases. V was shortened by 4 bases and J by 2 bases, with 15 bases between the two germline ends. The CDR3 spans 15 residues. The V gene's germline CDR1 is SGDLS and CDR2 YYNGEE. Here the CDR3 reads CASSPALQGNYGYTF. DNA of the CDR3: TGTGCCAGCAGCCCGGCCCTACAGGGAAACTATGGCTACACCTTC.

This clone was observed a few times. The chain couples TRBV10-1 to TRBJ2-2, with 10 bases fitting TRBD2. V lost 3 bases and J lost 6; bases outside the gene matches: 7. The CDR3 covers 16 residues. The germline V gene has CDR1 WNHNN and CDR2 SYGVQD (reference sequence). CDR3 nucleotide sequence: TGCGCCAGCAGTGACCCTAGCGGGAGAGGTTCCGGGGAGCTGTTTTTT. Encoded protein: CASSDPSGRGSGELFF.

The chain links TRBV3-1 (or the pseudogene TRBV3-2) to TRBJ1-1; unclear D gene. Trimming shortened V by 2 bases and J by 5 bases, and 9 bases separated the two germline ends. The CDR3 is made up of 13 amino acids. CDR1 and CDR2 (germline): LGHDT, YNNKEL (reference sequence). CDR3 in amino acids: CASSQHGVTEAFF. The DNA of the CDR3 is TGTGCCAGCAGCCAACACGGTGTTACTGAAGCTTTCTTT.

This chain links TRBV7-2 with TRBJ2-1; TRBD2 matches at 8 bases. The CDR3 length is 15 residues. J was trimmed by 2 bases and V by 1 base; bases with no gene match: 1. The V gene's germline CDR1 is SGHTA and CDR2 FQGNSA. The CDR3 loop is CASSLVAGTYNEQFF. For the CDR3, the DNA is TGTGCCAGCAGCTTAGTAGCGGGGACCTACAATGAGCAGTTCTTC. The entire variable domain, with the rest obtained from reference TRBV7-2 and TRBJ2-1, is as follows: GAGVSQSPSNKVTEKGKDVELRCDPISGHTALYWYRQSLGQGLEFLIYFQGNSAPDKSGLPSDRFSAERTGGSVSTLTIQRTQQEDSAVYLCASSLVAGTYNEQFFGPGTRLTVL.

The chain employs TRBV15 and TRBJ1-5; D is undetermined. The V end lost 11 bases, the J end lost 6 bases, and 5 bases lay between the germline ends. Germline V gene sequence: CDR1 LNHNV, CDR2 YYDKDF (reference sequence). The CDR3 runs 9 residues. CDR3 in amino acids: CAAGQPQHF. Here the CDR3 DNA reads TGTGCCGCGGGTCAGCCCCAGCATTTT.

This clone appeared once. CDR3 sequence (DNA): TGTGCCAGCAGCTTAACAAGGGGTACGCAGTATTTT. Its protein is CASSLTRGTQYF. The chain employs TRBV7-2 and TRBJ2-3; possible D gene TRBD1, 5 bases. Germline V lookup: CDR1 SGHTA, CDR2 FQGNSA. This CDR3 comprises 12 residues. Trimming stripped 2 bases from V and 8 bases from J, with 8 bases between. Together with reference TRBV7-2 and TRBJ2-3, the CDR3 gives the full variable domain: GAGVSQSPSNKVTEKGKDVELRCDPISGHTALYWYRQSLGQGLEFLIYFQGNSAPDKSGLPSDRFSAERTGGSVSTLTIQRTQQEDSAVYLCASSLTRGTQYFGPGTRLTVL.

The gene calls are TRBV2 and TRBJ2-1, with 7 bases identical to TRBD1. V lost 6 bases and J lost 2; bases outside the gene matches: 13. Germline CDR1 and CDR2: SNHLY and FYNNEI. The CDR3 covers 17 residues. Here the CDR3 DNA reads TGTGCCAGCAGCCTTCAGACAGGGAGCCGGACCTACAATGAGCAGTTCTTC. Translated, it gives CASSLQTGSRTYNEQFF.

The chain links TRBV7-2 to TRBJ1-2; 11 nucleotides align to TRBD1. Germline V gene data show CDR1 as SGHTA and CDR2 as FQGNSA. This CDR3 has 14 residues. Trimming took 5 bases from V and 4 from J; bases not matched to a gene: 3. CDR3 in DNA: TGTGCCAGCAGCCGGACAGGGGGCAGCTATGGCTACACCTTC. Its protein product is CASSRTGGSYGYTF.

The chain employs TRBV10-3 and TRBJ1-1; no clear D gene. The germline V gene has CDR1 ENHRY and CDR2 SYGVKD. V was trimmed by 5 bases and J by 0 bases, leaving 10 bases between them. The CDR3 is 14 residues long. The chain's CDR3 is CAISSPEVNTEAFF. CDR3 DNA: TGTGCCATCAGTTCCCCGGAGGTGAACACTGAAGCTTTCTTT.

The chain recombines TRBV2 with TRBJ2-1, with 12 bases fitting TRBD2. The CDR3 is 16 amino acids. The V and J ends lost 6 bases and 3 bases, in that order; junction bases with no gene match: 6. Germline V gene data show CDR1 as SNHLY and CDR2 as FYNNEI. This CDR3 reads CASSELLAGGYNEQFF. DNA of the CDR3: TGTGCCAGCAGCGAGCTACTAGCGGGAGGCTACAATGAGCAGTTCTTC.

The chain uses TRBV6-1 and TRBJ2-3; the match to TRBD2 covers 9 bases. The CDR3 spans 17 residues. With V trimmed by 0 bases and J by 5 bases, 9 bases remained unmatched. In germline, CDR1 is MNHNS, CDR2 SASEGT. CDR3 sequence (DNA): TGTGCCAGCAGTGAAGCGTTAGCGGGAGCGGTAGGAGATACGCAGTATTTT. Translation gives CASSEALAGAVGDTQYF.

The V and J genes are TRBV6-4 and TRBJ2-1; weak D call: TRBD1 (5 bases). CDR3 length equals 14 residues. Trimming left V 3 bases short and J 2 bases short, with 8 bases between. Germline CDR1 is MRHNA and CDR2 is SNTAGT. CDR3 nucleotides: TGTGCCAGCAGTGAAGGACAAGCCTACAATGAGCAGTTCTTC. It is translated as CASSEGQAYNEQFF.

The chain combines TRBV4-2 with TRBJ1-3; unclear D gene. The V gene's germline CDR1 is LGHNA and CDR2 YNFKEQ. Trimming left V 0 bases short and J 0 bases short, with 9 bases between. There are 16 residues in the CDR3. The CDR3 protein is CASSQELRSSGNTIYF. CDR3 DNA sequence: TGTGCCAGCAGCCAAGAATTGAGAAGCTCTGGAAACACCATATATTTT.

V and J are TRBV28 and TRBJ1-2; possible D gene TRBD1, 6 bases. The CDR3 is 15 residues long. Germline V gene sequence: CDR1 MDHEN, CDR2 SYDVKM. V lost 6 bases and J lost 7, with 21 bases in between. The CDR3 DNA follows: TGTGCCAGCAGCTCCTTCCCGATACAGGGTACTGGCTACACCTTC. Amino acids: CASSSFPIQGTGYTF.

This clone occurred once. The rearrangement joins TRBV19 to TRBJ1-5; 8 bases fit TRBD1. The CDR3 length is 13 residues. Germline V CDR1 and CDR2: LNHDA, SQIVND (reference sequence). Trimming at V came to 6 bases and at J to 4 bases, leaving 2 bases not matched to a gene. The CDR3 protein is CASSRDRNQPQHF. Written as DNA, the CDR3 is TGTGCCAGTAGCCGGGACAGGAATCAGCCCCAGCATTTT.

The chain links TRBV7-9 to TRBJ1-6, with 7 bases aligning to TRBD1. After removal of 4 bases from V and 10 bases from J, the junction contained 13 bases not matched to a gene. This CDR3 is built from 16 residues. CDR1 SEHNR and CDR2 FQNEAQ come from the germline V gene (reference sequence). The CDR3 DNA reads as TGTGCCAGCAGCTCCCCGATCGACAGGGAAAGATCACCCCTCCACTTT. It specifies CASSSPIDRERSPLHF. The complete variable domain, with remaining parts taken from reference TRBV7-9 and TRBJ1-6, reads DTGVSQNPRHKITKRGQNVTFRCDPISEHNRLYWYRQTLGQGPEFLTYFQNEAQLEKSRLLSDRFSAERPKGSFSTLEIQRTEQGDSAMYLCASSSPIDRERSPLHFGNGTRLTVT.

The V and J genes are TRBV14 and TRBJ1-1, with D perhaps matching TRBD1 (6 bases). V lost 1 base to trimming and J lost 6 bases, with 12 bases between them. The CDR3 has 14 residues. Germline loops: CDR1 SGHDN, CDR2 FVKESK. Here the CDR3 DNA reads TGTGCCAGCAGCCAAGTTGTCAGGGGCTCTGAAGCTTTCTTT. Translating gives CASSQVVRGSEAFF.

This clone was detected ten times or more. CDR3 protein: CASSLSTGGVRQETQYF. CDR3 bases: TGTGCCAGCAGCTTGTCTACAGGGGGAGTAAGGCAAGAGACCCAGTACTTC. The chain is built from TRBV5-5 and TRBJ2-5; TRBD1 agrees at 8 bases. The CDR3 has 17 residues. Germline V lookup: CDR1 SGHKS, CDR2 YYEKEE (reference sequence). V lost 1 base to trimming and J lost 2 bases; unmatched junction nucleotides: 10.

The chain joins TRBV7-2 to TRBJ2-1; no clear D gene. CDR1 is SGHTA, CDR2 FQGNSA, per germline. Trimming shortened V by 3 bases and J by 9 bases, and 12 bases separated the two germline ends. This CDR3 has 13 residues. CDR3 nucleotide sequence: TGTGCCAGCAGCTTGTTCCCAGGCGTTGAGCAGTTCTTC. It yields the protein CASSLFPGVEQFF.